The 20 T cell receptor beta chains below all came from one sample that was sequenced in a study of T cells in Graves' hyperthyroidism and ophthalmopathy. Template material for amplifying TCR beta CDR3 regions consisted of RNA transcripts. Carried out on the TCR CDR3, a first-round RT-PCR used the HTBI primer set. TCRdb fed the multiplex PCR reads into MiXCR, producing one record per CDR3 protein. The sample holds around 800,000 distinct CDR3 sequences, 38% seen once. Sequenced material: blood. All receptors derive from a man aged 18 to 30 with Graves' hyperthyroidism.

The chain uses TRBV19 and TRBJ2-2, with a weak D call TRBD2 (7 bases). Germline loops: CDR1 LNHDA, CDR2 SQIVND (reference sequence). The CDR3 length is 14 residues. Trimming left V 4 bases short and J 4 bases short, with 10 bases between. Here the CDR3 DNA reads TGTGCCAGTAGTAAGGGGGGGAGCACCGGGGAGCTGTTTTTT. This gives the protein CASSKGGSTGELFF.

The V gene is TRBV7-9, the J gene TRBJ1-4; unclear D gene. V was clipped by 7 bases and J by 7 bases, with 16 bases between them. The CDR3 has 14 residues. The germline V gene encodes CDR1 SEHNR and CDR2 FQNEAQ (reference sequence). The CDR3 region is CASTPREWGEKLFF. The CDR3 DNA is TGTGCCAGCACCCCCCGGGAATGGGGTGAAAAACTGTTTTTT. The variable domain in full, completed from reference TRBV7-9 and TRBJ1-4, reads DTGVSQNPRHKITKRGQNVTFRCDPISEHNRLYWYRQTLGQGPEFLTYFQNEAQLEKSRLLSDRFSAERPKGSFSTLEIQRTEQGDSAMYLCASTPREWGEKLFFGSGTQLSVL.

The chain employs TRBV2 and TRBJ1-2; D not resolved. Trimming pared 8 bases from V and 4 bases from J, leaving 20 bases between. The CDR3 is 15 amino acids. CDR1 is SNHLY, CDR2 FYNNEI, per germline. CDR3 in amino acids: CASSPGPASSYGYTF. CDR3 coding DNA: TGTGCCAGCTCCCCCGGGCCTGCCAGCAGCTATGGCTACACCTTC.

The table lists this clonotype with many counts. The J gene is TRBJ1-1, the V gene TRBV2, with a possible D match to TRBD1 (5 bases). The ends were cut back, 11 bases at V and 2 bases at J, with 18 bases in the middle. Germline CDR1 SNHLY, CDR2 FYNNEI. The CDR3 length is 14 residues. CDR3 protein: CAGLRGASNTEAFF. In DNA, the CDR3 is TGTGCCGGACTACGAGGGGCCAGCAACACTGAAGCTTTCTTT.

This clonotype was seen ten or more times. At one end, the junction sequence differs from germline, possibly due to a read error. The chain has TRBV2 and TRBJ2-7, with TRBD2 as a possible D gene (5 bases). The germline CDR1 and CDR2 sequences are SNHLY and FYNNEI. This CDR3 region has 11 residues. The CDR3 loop reads CASSERGNVNF. The CDR3 DNA is TGTGCCAGCAGTGAAAGAGGGAACGTGAACTTC.

J is TRBJ2-7 and V is TRBV25-1, with D perhaps TRBD1 (5 bases). Germline V gene sequence: CDR1 MGHDK, CDR2 SYGVNS. Deletions cut 6 bases from V and 2 bases from J, with 20 bases between. The CDR3 is made up of 16 amino acids. The CDR3 loop is CASSFSTAPIPYEQYF. The CDR3 DNA reads as TGTGCCAGCAGCTTTTCGACAGCCCCCATCCCCTACGAGCAGTACTTC.

This chain uses TRBV2 with TRBJ1-3; D gene uncertain. The V and J ends lost 1 base and 3 bases respectively, with 7 bases between them. Germline V gives CDR1 SNHLY, CDR2 FYNNEI. The CDR3 covers 14 residues. The CDR3 loop is CASSEEGGGNTIYF. For the CDR3, the DNA is TGTGCCAGCAGTGAAGAGGGCGGTGGAAACACCATATATTTT.

The CDR3 spells CASSLARYEAFF. DNA of the CDR3: TGTGCCAGCAGCCTTGCCAGGTATGAAGCTTTCTTT. The chain recombines TRBV7-8 with TRBJ1-1; D remains unclear. Per the germline V gene, CDR1 is SGHVS and CDR2 is FQNEAQ. This CDR3 spans 12 amino acids. Trimming removed 5 bases from V and 7 bases from J, with 11 bases in between.

This clonotype was recorded a few times. The chain is built from TRBV4-1 and TRBJ1-5; D is undetermined. Germline CDR1 is MGHRA and CDR2 is YSYEKL. The CDR3 is 13 amino acids. With 1 base removed from V and 3 bases from J, the gap between germline ends came to 4 bases. As DNA, the CDR3 is TGCGCCAGCAGCCAAGTCACCAATCAGCCCCAGCATTTT. It codes for CASSQVTNQPQHF.

This clonotype was picked up a small number of times. The chain carries TRBV7-9 and TRBJ1-1; 10 bases are a match to TRBD1. CDR1 and CDR2 from the germline V gene are SEHNR and FQNEAQ (reference sequence). Trimming removed 5 bases from V and 3 bases from J; junction bases left unmatched: 9. There are 16 residues in the CDR3. The CDR3 reads CASSQRTGGRDTEAFF. The CDR3 region has the DNA TGTGCCAGCAGCCAACGGACAGGGGGTAGGGACACTGAAGCTTTCTTT.

V and J are TRBV14 and TRBJ2-7; D is unclear. The V end lost 4 bases, the J end lost 6 bases, and 19 bases lay between the germline ends. Germline V CDR1 and CDR2: SGHDN, FVKESK. The CDR3 length is 15 residues. Written as DNA, the CDR3 is TGTGCCAGCAGCCTTTCTCCGGGTCTCATGGGCGAGCAGTACTTC. It translates to CASSLSPGLMGEQYF. The variable domain in full, with the rest retrieved from reference TRBV14 and TRBJ2-7, is EAGVTQFPSHSVIEKGQTVTLRCDPISGHDNLYWYRRVMGKEIKFLLHFVKESKQDESGMPNNRFLAERTGGTYSTLKVQPAELEDSGVYFCASSLSPGLMGEQYFGPGTRLTVT.

The chain employs TRBV5-1 and TRBJ2-7, with 10 bases lining up with TRBD1. The junction had 7 bases not matched to a gene; V was cut back by 4 bases and J by 6 bases. Germline values: CDR1 SGHRS, CDR2 YFSETQ. The CDR3 contains 14 residues. The CDR3 reads CASSTGTGDGEQYF. The CDR3 nucleotides are TGCGCCAGCAGCACCGGGACAGGGGACGGCGAGCAGTACTTC.

This clonotype was observed a handful of times. V is TRBV11-1 and J is TRBJ2-5, with 7 bases lining up with TRBD1. The CDR3 runs to 14 residues. Trimming at V came to 10 bases and at J to 0 bases, leaving 8 bases not matched to a gene. Germline V CDR1 and CDR2: SGHAT, FQDESV (reference sequence). The CDR3 sequence is CANPGGADQETQYF. As DNA, the CDR3 is TGTGCCAACCCAGGGGGTGCGGACCAAGAGACCCAGTACTTC.

This sequence joins TRBV7-9 and TRBJ2-2, with 8 bases fitting TRBD2. V shed 5 bases, J shed 0 bases, and the junction held 5 bases outside the gene matches. The length of the CDR3 is 16 residues. Germline V gene sequence: CDR1 SEHNR, CDR2 FQNEAQ (reference sequence). This CDR3 reads CASSRTSWSNTGELFF. The CDR3 nucleotides read TGTGCCAGCAGCCGGACTAGCTGGTCGAACACCGGGGAGCTGTTTTTT.

Here the CDR3 DNA reads TGTGCCACCAGCAGAGAAGGCACTTCTAACTATGGCTACACCTTC. Its protein is CATSREGTSNYGYTF. V and J are TRBV15 and TRBJ1-2; D not certain. V lost 0 bases and J lost 0, with 8 bases in between. Germline values: CDR1 LNHNV, CDR2 YYDKDF (reference sequence). The CDR3 spans 15 residues.

The chain combines TRBV29-1 with TRBJ2-7; D might be TRBD1 (7 bases). Germline CDR1 SQVTM, CDR2 ANQGSEA. Trimming stripped 7 bases from V and 7 bases from J, with 17 bases between. This CDR3 spans 12 amino acids. The CDR3 here is CSALEGAGEQYF. The CDR3 DNA follows: TGCAGCGCCCTCGAGGGGGCGGGGGAGCAGTACTTC.

There are a few counts of this clonotype. The V and J genes are TRBV5-1 and TRBJ1-6, with D hard to call. This CDR3 spans 15 amino acids. Germline V gene sequence: CDR1 SGHRS, CDR2 YFSETQ. Trimming shortened V by 4 bases and J by 7 bases, and 15 bases separated the two germline ends. This chain's CDR3 is CASSPTGQTNSPLHF. CDR3 bases: TGCGCCAGCAGCCCGACGGGTCAGACAAATTCACCCCTCCACTTT.

Notes on this clonotype: This could be a read error, since a much larger clone is one nucleotide away. This sequence joins TRBV7-8 and TRBJ2-2, with a weak D call TRBD2 (5 bases). The V gene's germline CDR1 is SGHVS and CDR2 FQNEAQ. The CDR3 totals 13 residues. This CDR3 is CASSPRRTGELLF. The CDR3 DNA reads as TGTGCCAGCAGCCCCAGACGGACCGGGGAGCTGCTTTTT.

This clonotype was seen many times. This chain links TRBV10-3 with TRBJ2-2; 7 bases fit TRBD1. The CDR3 sequence is 17 residues long. The V gene's germline CDR1 is ENHRY and CDR2 SYGVKD. Unmatched junction bases numbered 10, after V lost 3 bases and J lost 3 bases. In DNA, the CDR3 is TGTGCCATCAGTGATCAACAGGGGCCAGGGCACACCGGGGAGCTGTTTTTT. This codes for CAISDQQGPGHTGELFF.

The chain links TRBV7-8 to TRBJ2-7, with D perhaps being TRBD1 or TRBD2 (5 bases each). There are 13 residues in the CDR3. CDR1 SGHVS and CDR2 FQNEAQ come from the germline V gene. Trimming took 6 bases from V and 3 from J, leaving 12 bases between them. This CDR3 reads CASSELGDYEQYF. DNA of the CDR3: TGTGCCAGCAGTGAATTGGGGGACTACGAGCAGTACTTC.